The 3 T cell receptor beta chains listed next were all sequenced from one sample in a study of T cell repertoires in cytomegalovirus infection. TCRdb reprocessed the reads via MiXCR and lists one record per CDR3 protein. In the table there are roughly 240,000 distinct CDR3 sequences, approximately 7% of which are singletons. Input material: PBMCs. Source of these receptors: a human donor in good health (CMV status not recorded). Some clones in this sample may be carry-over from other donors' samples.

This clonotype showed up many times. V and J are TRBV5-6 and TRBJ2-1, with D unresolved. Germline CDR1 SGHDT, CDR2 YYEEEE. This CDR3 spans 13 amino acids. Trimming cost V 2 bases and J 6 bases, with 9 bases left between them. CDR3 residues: CASSLLRFNEQFF. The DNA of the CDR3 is TGTGCCAGCAGCTTACTTAGGTTCAATGAGCAGTTCTTC.

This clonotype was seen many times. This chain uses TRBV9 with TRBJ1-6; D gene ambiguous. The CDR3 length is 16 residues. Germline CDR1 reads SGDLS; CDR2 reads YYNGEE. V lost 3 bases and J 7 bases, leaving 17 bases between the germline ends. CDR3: CASSASGPQGNSPLHF. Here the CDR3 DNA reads TGTGCCAGCAGCGCTTCCGGGCCCCAAGGAAATTCACCCCTCCACTTT.

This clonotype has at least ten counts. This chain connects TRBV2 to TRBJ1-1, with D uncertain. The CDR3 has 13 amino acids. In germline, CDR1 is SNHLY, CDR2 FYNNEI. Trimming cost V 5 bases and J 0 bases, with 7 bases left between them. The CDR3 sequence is CASSLRLNTEAFF. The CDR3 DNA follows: TGTGCCAGCAGTCTTAGATTGAACACTGAAGCTTTCTTT. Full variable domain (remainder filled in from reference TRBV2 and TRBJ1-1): EPEVTQTPSHQVTQMGQEVILRCVPISNHLYFYWYRQILGQKVEFLVSFYNNEISEKSEIFDDQFSVERPDGSNFTLKIRSTKLEDSAMYFCASSLRLNTEAFFGQGTRLTVV.